A selection of T cell receptor beta chains follows, all from one sample in a study of identical twins. From the 5' RACE reads, TCRdb called clonotypes with MiXCR, one entry per CDR3 protein. The sample shows around 530,000 distinct CDR3 sequences, approximately 14% of them seen only once. These data also formed part of another study, on yellow fever vaccine responses in identical twins.

Sequenced sample: CD4+ T cells sorted from blood. The origin of the receptors is a woman in her late teens or twenties in good health. CDR3s include the opening cysteine and the closing phenylalanine or tryptophan. A D gene is named only where the DNA matches it firmly. The listing skips clone size in some rows; elsewhere it reads once, few, many or a size class.

d_call,v_call,clone_size,cdr3_length,j_call,cdr3_nt,cdr3_aa
TRBD2,TRBV2,NA,14,TRBJ2-5,TGTGCCAGCCAGACTAGCGGGGGGGCCAAGACCCAGTACTTC,CASQTSGGAKTQYF
NA,TRBV12-3/TRBV12-4,few,14,TRBJ2-1,TGTGCCAGCGGAAACGGAGGAGTCGTGGGTGAGCAGTTCTTC,CASGNGGVVGEQFF
NA,TRBV12-3/TRBV12-4,few,15,TRBJ2-2,TGTGCCAGCAGTTTGAGGGAGAGTGGTACCGGGGAGCTGTTTTTT,CASSLRESGTGELFF
TRBD2,TRBV12-3/TRBV12-4,NA,18,TRBJ2-5,TGTGCCAGCAGTCCCGGGACTAGCGGGAACACTCCGGGGGAGACCCAGTACTTC,CASSPGTSGNTPGETQYF
NA,TRBV7-2,NA,16,TRBJ2-2,TGTGCCAGCAGCTTAGAATTGATAATCAACACCGGGGAGCTGTTTTTT,CASSLELIINTGELFF
NA,TRBV6-5,NA,16,TRBJ1-3,TGTGCCAGCAGTTACGAGCGGGACACAGTTGGAAACACCATATATTTT,CASSYERDTVGNTIYF
NA,TRBV12-3/TRBV12-4,few,14,TRBJ2-1,TGTGCCAGCAGTTTCAGGACAGAGTACAATGAGCAGTTCTTC,CASSFRTEYNEQFF
NA,TRBV5-6,many,12,TRBJ2-3,TGTGCCAGCAGCCGACAGCGAGATACGCAGTATTTT,CASSRQRDTQYF
TRBD2,TRBV5-1,NA,17,TRBJ2-1,TGCGCCAGCAGCACCGGACTAGCGGGAAGCTCCTACAATGAGCAGTTCTTC,CASSTGLAGSSYNEQFF
TRBD1,TRBV12-3/TRBV12-4,many,15,TRBJ1-6,TGTGCCAGCCGTCCCCGGGACAGGGTTAATTCACCCCTCCACTTT,CASRPRDRVNSPLHF
TRBD2,TRBV6-1,NA,17,TRBJ2-4,TGTGCCAGCAGTCAGCCGGGACTAGCGCCGGAGAAAAACATTCAGTACTTC,CASSQPGLAPEKNIQYF
TRBD1,TRBV11-1,NA,18,TRBJ2-1,TGTGCCAGCAGCCGGGGACAGGGAGTCACCAACTCCTACAATGAGCAGTTCTTC,CASSRGQGVTNSYNEQFF
NA,TRBV10-3,NA,15,TRBJ1-5,TGTGCCATCAGTGAGAGAAGAGATAGCAATCAGCCCCAGCATTTT,CAISERRDSNQPQHF
NA,TRBV10-2,NA,12,TRBJ2-1,TGCGCCAGCAGTGAGTCGCGGAATGAGCAGTTCTTC,CASSESRNEQFF
NA,TRBV12-3/TRBV12-4,NA,14,TRBJ1-4,TGTGCCAGCAGTGATAGTGGTCCTAATGAAAAACTGTTTTTT,CASSDSGPNEKLFF
NA,TRBV24-1,few,13,TRBJ2-3,TGTGCCACCAGGTCGGATGGCACAGATACGCAGTATTTT,CATRSDGTDTQYF
TRBD2,TRBV6-1,many,16,TRBJ2-1,TGTGCCAGCAGTGTGGCTAGCGGGAGTTTCTACAATGAGCAGTTCTTC,CASSVASGSFYNEQFF
NA,TRBV7-2,few,15,TRBJ2-1,TGTGCCAGCAGCCCTAGTCCCGGATTCTACAATGAGCAGTTCTTC,CASSPSPGFYNEQFF
TRBD1,TRBV12-3/TRBV12-4,many,14,TRBJ1-2,TGTGCCAGCAGGGGGACAGGGGGAATCTATGGCTACACCTTC,CASRGTGGIYGYTF
NA,TRBV4-1,NA,14,TRBJ2-3,TGCGCCAGCAGCCGGGGGGGGCTGTATTACGGGCAGTATTTT,CASSRGGLYYGQYF
NA,TRBV7-6,many,15,TRBJ2-3,TGTGCCAGCAGCTTAGCGGGGATAGCCTCAGATACGCAGTATTTT,CASSLAGIASDTQYF
TRBD2,TRBV9,NA,16,TRBJ2-3,TGTGCCAGCAGCCGTTGGGGGGGAGAAACGGTAGATACGCAGTATTTT,CASSRWGGETVDTQYF
NA,TRBV7-6,many,13,TRBJ1-5,TGTGCCAGCAGCTTAAAGGACGATCAGCCCCAGCATTTT,CASSLKDDQPQHF
NA,TRBV12-3/TRBV12-4,NA,14,TRBJ2-5,TGTGCCAGCAGTTCCCTAGGACTGCCAGAGACCCAGTACTTC,CASSSLGLPETQYF
TRBD2,TRBV28,NA,18,TRBJ2-7,TGTGCCAGCAGCAGACCGGGACTAGCGGGAGAACTGCGCTACGAGCAGTACTTC,CASSRPGLAGELRYEQYF
NA,TRBV6-1,few,13,TRBJ2-2,TGTGCCAGCAGTGAAGGTCGTGGCGGGGAGCTGTTTTTT,CASSEGRGGELFF
NA,TRBV12-3/TRBV12-4,NA,13,TRBJ1-5,TGTGCCAGCAGGGCAGGCCACAATCAGCCCCAGCATTTT,CASRAGHNQPQHF
NA,TRBV12-3/TRBV12-4,NA,15,TRBJ2-1,TGTGCCAGCAGTGCTGACATACAACAGTACAATGAGCAGTTCTTC,CASSADIQQYNEQFF
NA,TRBV11-3,few,11,TRBJ2-3,TGTGCCAGCAGGATCGGAGATACGCAGTATTTT,CASRIGDTQYF
NA,TRBV5-5,few,15,TRBJ1-1,TGTGCCAGCAGCTTGGACGCAGGTGGTGTTGGACGAGCTTTCTTT,CASSLDAGGVGRAFF
NA,TRBV3-1,NA,15,TRBJ2-4,TGTGCCAGCAGCCAGGGATGGGGAGCCAAAAACATTCAGTACTTC,CASSQGWGAKNIQYF
NA,TRBV20-1,few,14,TRBJ1-6,TGCAGTGCCCCTGGGGAGACTAACAATTCACCCCTCCACTTT,CSAPGETNNSPLHF
NA,TRBV20-1,NA,13,TRBJ1-1,TGCAGTGCTAGAGATCAGGGGCGAACTGAAGCTTTCTTT,CSARDQGRTEAFF
TRBD1,TRBV12-3/TRBV12-4,many,19,TRBJ2-6,TGTGCCAGCAGTTCCGGGACAGGGGTTCCCTTACGTGGGGCCAACGTCCTGACTTTC,CASSSGTGVPLRGANVLTF
NA,TRBV5-1,many,13,TRBJ1-1,TGCGCCAGCAGCCCAAGACAGAACACTGAAGCTTTCTTT,CASSPRQNTEAFF
NA,TRBV10-3,few,15,TRBJ1-1,TGTGCCATCAGTGAAGGCAGAGGGGGAGGCACTGAAGCTTTCTTT,CAISEGRGGGTEAFF
TRBD2,TRBV15,few,16,TRBJ2-1,TGTGCCACCAGCAGAGATCGGCTAGCGGTGGTCCATGAGCAGTTCTTC,CATSRDRLAVVHEQFF
TRBD1,TRBV12-3/TRBV12-4,NA,17,TRBJ2-6,TGTGCCAGCAGCCCCGGGACAGGGCGCTCTGGGGCCAACGTCCTGACTTTC,CASSPGTGRSGANVLTF
NA,TRBV10-3,NA,14,TRBJ1-5,TGTGCCATCAGTGAGTTCGCGGACAATCAGCCCCAGCATTTT,CAISEFADNQPQHF
TRBD2,TRBV19,NA,15,TRBJ2-3,TGTGCCAGTATGCTGAGCGGGGGGTTGCCAGATACGCAGTATTTT,CASMLSGGLPDTQYF
TRBD1,TRBV5-1,few,16,TRBJ1-2,TGCGCCAGCAGCTTGCCCACCGGGACAGCTAACTATGGCTACACCTTC,CASSLPTGTANYGYTF
NA,TRBV19,few,15,TRBJ2-5,TGTGCCAGTAGTATAGTGGCGGGGACCCAAGAGACCCAGTACTTC,CASSIVAGTQETQYF
TRBD2,TRBV20-1,few,13,TRBJ2-7,TGCAGTGCCGGACTAGCGGGAACCTACGAGCAGTACTTC,CSAGLAGTYEQYF
TRBD2,TRBV24-1,NA,16,TRBJ2-3,TGTGCCACCAGTGAACGGACTAGCGGGAGTATAGATACGCAGTATTTT,CATSERTSGSIDTQYF
NA,TRBV11-1,few,21,TRBJ2-6,TGTGCCAGCAGCTTAGGGTTGGAGGGGTCCTCAGAAAACTCTGGGGCCAACGTCCTGACTTTC,CASSLGLEGSSENSGANVLTF
TRBD2,TRBV14,NA,16,TRBJ2-5,TGTGCCAGCAGCCATGTGCGGGAGGGCCCCCCAGAGACCCAGTACTTC,CASSHVREGPPETQYF
NA,TRBV5-1,NA,11,TRBJ2-1,TGCGCCAGTAAAGACGCGAATGAGCAGTTCTTC,CASKDANEQFF